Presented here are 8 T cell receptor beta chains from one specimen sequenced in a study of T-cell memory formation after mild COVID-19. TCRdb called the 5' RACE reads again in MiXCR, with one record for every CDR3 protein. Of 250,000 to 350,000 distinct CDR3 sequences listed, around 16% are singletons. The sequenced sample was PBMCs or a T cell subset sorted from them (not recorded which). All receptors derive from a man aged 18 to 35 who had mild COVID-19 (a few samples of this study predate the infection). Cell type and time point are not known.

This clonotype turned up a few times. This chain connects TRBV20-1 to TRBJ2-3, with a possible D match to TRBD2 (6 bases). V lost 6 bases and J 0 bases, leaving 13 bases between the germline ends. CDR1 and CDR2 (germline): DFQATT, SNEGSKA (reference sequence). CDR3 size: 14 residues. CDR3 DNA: TGCAGTGCCCGGACTAACCCTAGCACAGATACGCAGTATTTT. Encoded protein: CSARTNPSTDTQYF.

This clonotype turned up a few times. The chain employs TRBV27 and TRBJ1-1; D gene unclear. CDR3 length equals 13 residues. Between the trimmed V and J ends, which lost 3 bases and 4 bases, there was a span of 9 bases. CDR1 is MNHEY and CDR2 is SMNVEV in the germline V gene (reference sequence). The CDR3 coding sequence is TGTGCCAGCAGTTTTAAGGGTACCACTGAAGCTTTCTTT. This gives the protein CASSFKGTTEAFF.

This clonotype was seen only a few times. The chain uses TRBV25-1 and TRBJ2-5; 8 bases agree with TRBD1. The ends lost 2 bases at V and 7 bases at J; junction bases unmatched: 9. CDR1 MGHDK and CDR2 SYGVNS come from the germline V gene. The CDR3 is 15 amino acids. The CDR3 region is CASSEPRGQGVTQYF. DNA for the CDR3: TGTGCCAGCAGTGAACCCAGGGGGCAGGGGGTGACCCAGTACTTC.

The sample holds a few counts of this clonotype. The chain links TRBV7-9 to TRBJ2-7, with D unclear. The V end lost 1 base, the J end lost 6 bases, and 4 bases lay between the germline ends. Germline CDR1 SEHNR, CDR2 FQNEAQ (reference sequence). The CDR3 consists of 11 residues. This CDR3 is CASSLVSEQYV. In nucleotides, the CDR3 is TGTGCCAGCAGCTTAGTTAGCGAGCAGTACGTC.

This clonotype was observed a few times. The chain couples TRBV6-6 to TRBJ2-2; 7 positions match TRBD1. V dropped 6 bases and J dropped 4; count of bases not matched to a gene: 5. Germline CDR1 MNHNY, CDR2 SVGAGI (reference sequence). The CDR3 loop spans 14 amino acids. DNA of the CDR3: TGTGCCAGCAGGGCACAGGGGCCCACCGGGGAGCTGTTTTTT. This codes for CASRAQGPTGELFF.

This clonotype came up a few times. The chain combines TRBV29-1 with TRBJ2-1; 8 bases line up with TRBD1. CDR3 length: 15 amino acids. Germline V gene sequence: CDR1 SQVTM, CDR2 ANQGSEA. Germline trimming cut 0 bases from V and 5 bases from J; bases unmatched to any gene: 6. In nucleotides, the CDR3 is TGCAGCGTTGAAGATGTGGGACAGGAGGACAATGAGCAGTTCTTC. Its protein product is CSVEDVGQEDNEQFF.

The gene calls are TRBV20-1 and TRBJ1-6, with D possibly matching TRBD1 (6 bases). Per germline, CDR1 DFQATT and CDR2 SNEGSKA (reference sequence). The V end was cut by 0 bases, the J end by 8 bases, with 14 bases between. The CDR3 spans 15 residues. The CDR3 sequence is CSARDSGAAHSPLHF. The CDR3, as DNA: TGCAGTGCTAGAGATTCAGGGGCAGCTCATTCACCCCTCCACTTT.

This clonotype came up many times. CDR3 residues: CASSLGAVSTEAFF. The CDR3 DNA sequence: TGTGCCAGCAGTTTAGGCGCCGTTTCGACTGAAGCTTTCTTT. The chain joins TRBV12-3 or TRBV12-4 to TRBJ1-1; D gene uncertain. The CDR3 loop spans 14 amino acids. V dropped 1 base and J dropped 5 bases, with 11 bases sitting between them.